The 26 T cell receptor beta chains listed next were all sequenced from one sample in a study of OX40 agonist ivuxolimab in advanced cancers. TCRdb's table, derived via immunoSEQ multiplex PCR, lists solely in-frame clones and lacks some. This sample yields some 86,000 clones, of which around 94% are seen a single time; around 10% belongs to the top ten. The source was CD4+ or CD8+ T cells sorted from blood, collected in a trial of the OX40 agonist ivuxolimab. Receptor source: an adult with an advanced solid tumor such as melanoma, head and neck, liver or kidney cancer.

The chain is built from TRBV28 and TRBJ2-1; no clear D gene. Trimming cost V 3 bases and J 8 bases, with 8 bases left between them. Per the germline V gene, CDR1 is MDHEN and CDR2 is SYDVKM. The CDR3 covers 12 residues. The DNA of the CDR3 is TGTGCCAGCAGTTTTTCTTTTGATGAGCAGTTCTTC. Translating it yields CASSFSFDEQFF.

The chain links TRBV7-3 to TRBJ2-5; TRBD1 might be the D (6 bases). The CDR3 is 15 amino acids. The germline CDR1 and CDR2 sequences are SGHTA and FQGTGA. Trimming removed 5 bases from V and 4 bases from J, with 17 bases in between. CDR3 DNA sequence: TGTGCCAGCAGCACCTTAGGGGGTGATGGAGAGACCCAGTACTTC. This encodes CASSTLGGDGETQYF.

V and J are TRBV27 and TRBJ2-5; possibly TRBD1 or TRBD2 for D (5 bases each). Germline CDR1 is MNHEY and CDR2 is SMNVEV (reference sequence). The CDR3 runs to 13 residues. The V and J ends lost 8 bases and 0 bases respectively, with 10 bases between them. The CDR3 bases are TGTGCCAGCGGTGGGACGGACCAAGAGACCCAGTACTTC. Amino acids: CASGGTDQETQYF.

This clone has just one count. The chain couples TRBV28 to TRBJ1-5; a possible D gene is TRBD1 (5 bases). This CDR3 has 15 residues. The germline CDR1 and CDR2 sequences are MDHEN and SYDVKM. Trimming cost V 3 bases and J 5 bases, with 14 bases left between them. CDR3 region: CASSFDDRSYQPQHF. In DNA form, the CDR3 reads TGTGCCAGCAGTTTCGATGACAGAAGTTATCAGCCCCAGCATTTT.

J is TRBJ2-7 and V is TRBV30; 9 nucleotides line up with TRBD1. After removal of 2 bases from V and 2 bases from J, the junction contained 4 bases not matched to a gene. Germline assignment: CDR1 GTSNPN and CDR2 SVGIG (reference sequence). The CDR3 is made up of 14 amino acids. For the CDR3, the DNA is TGTGCCTGGAGTTCCGGGACAGGGCCCTACGAGCAGTACTTC. It specifies CAWSSGTGPYEQYF.

The rearrangement uses TRBV7-2 and TRBJ2-7; D is unclear. The CDR3 totals 14 residues. From germline, CDR1 is SGHTA and CDR2 FQGNSA. V lost 2 bases and J 5 bases, leaving 13 bases between the germline ends. The DNA of the CDR3 is TGTGCCAGCAGCTTACTTTATGAAAGTCACGAGCAGTACTTC. This sequence encodes CASSLLYESHEQYF.

The CDR3 coding sequence is TGTGCTAGTGGTGGCAACCCGGGACAGGTCTACAATGAGCAGTTCTTC. This gives the protein CASGGNPGQVYNEQFF. The chain couples TRBV12-5 to TRBJ2-1; 8 bases fit TRBD1. Germline values: CDR1 LGHNT, CDR2 FRNRAP. V shed 5 bases and J 3 bases; nucleotides not matched to a gene: 9. CDR3 size: 16 residues.

The chain uses TRBV19 and TRBJ2-1; a weak D match, TRBD1 (5 bases). The CDR3 length is 11 residues. The V and J ends lost 10 bases and 14 bases respectively, with 18 bases between them. Germline lookup yields CDR1 LNHDA and CDR2 SQIVND (reference sequence). The CDR3 here is CATRVGAEEFF. CDR3 DNA: TGTGCCACCCGAGTAGGGGCCGAGGAGTTCTTC.

This chain connects TRBV19 to TRBJ1-1; 7 nucleotides agree with TRBD1. V gave up 1 base and J gave up 7 bases; unmatched junction bases: 3. Germline CDR1 is LNHDA and CDR2 is SQIVND (reference sequence). The CDR3 length is 13 residues. CDR3 coding DNA: TGTGCCAGTAGTATAGTAGGGGGCCGTGAAGCTTTCTTT. Its protein product is CASSIVGGREAFF.

The CDR3 spells CASSLVAWGGLGGTDTQYF. The CDR3 nucleotides read TGTGCCAGCAGCTTAGTCGCTTGGGGGGGGCTAGGAGGTACAGATACGCAGTATTTT. V gene TRBV7-2 combines with J gene TRBJ2-3; tentative D call: TRBD2 (7 bases). The ends were cut back, 1 base at V and 3 bases at J, with 23 bases in the middle. The CDR3 covers 19 residues. CDR1 and CDR2 from the germline V gene are SGHTA and FQGNSA.

This CDR3 reads CASSLGNSGHSAFF. Written as DNA, the CDR3 is TGTGCCAGCAGCTTGGGGAACAGCGGGCATAGTGCTTTCTTT. V is TRBV5-6 and J is TRBJ1-1; D gene unclear. The V end lost 0 bases, the J end lost 11 bases, and 17 bases lay between the germline ends. There are 14 residues in the CDR3. Germline assignment: CDR1 SGHDT and CDR2 YYEEEE.

Only a few counts were recorded for this clone. This chain uses TRBV27 with TRBJ1-5; tentative D call: TRBD1 (5 bases). This CDR3 is built from 15 residues. Trimming took 0 bases from V and 1 from J, leaving 7 bases between them. CDR1 is MNHEY, CDR2 SMNVEV, per germline (reference sequence). CDR3 nucleotides: TGTGCCAGCAGTTTATCAGGGGCCAGCAATCAGCCCCAGCATTTT. It is translated as CASSLSGASNQPQHF.

The CDR3 region is CASSQEVQLNTEAFF. CDR3 DNA sequence: TGTGCCAGCAGCCAAGAAGTGCAGTTGAACACTGAAGCTTTCTTT. The V and J genes are TRBV4-2 and TRBJ1-1; D not resolved. The CDR3 is 15 residues long. Germline V gene lookup returns CDR1 LGHNA and CDR2 YNFKEQ. Trimming shortened V by 0 bases and J by 0 bases, and 8 bases separated the two germline ends.

The chain recombines TRBV5-6 with TRBJ1-1; D is uncertain. V lost 0 bases to trimming and J lost 1 base, with 16 bases between them. The CDR3 totals 17 residues. The germline V gene encodes CDR1 SGHDT and CDR2 YYEEEE. DNA for the CDR3: TGTGCCAGCAGCTTGGAGATAGGGAAAAAAGGGAACACTGAAGCTTTCTTT. The encoded protein is CASSLEIGKKGNTEAFF.

The chain links TRBV29-1 to TRBJ2-7; no firm D call. The CDR3 sequence is 12 residues long. Trimming removed 0 bases at V and 6 bases at J, with 9 bases between. Germline CDR1 and CDR2: SQVTM and ANQGSEA. CDR3 nucleotides: TGCAGCGTTGAAGATGGAGCACTCGAGCAGTACTTC. It codes for CSVEDGALEQYF.

This sequence joins TRBV19 and TRBJ2-3; 8 positions match TRBD2. Looked up from germline, CDR1 is LNHDA and CDR2 is SQIVND (reference sequence). CDR3 size: 15 residues. With 1 base clipped from V and 3 bases from J, the junction kept 3 bases outside the gene matches. As DNA, the CDR3 is TGTGCCAGTAGTATAGCGGGAGGGCCTACAGATACGCAGTATTTT. Its translation is CASSIAGGPTDTQYF.

This CDR3 is CATSRVEAHNEQFF. The CDR3, as DNA: TGTGCCACCAGCAGAGTAGAAGCACACAATGAGCAGTTCTTC. The rearrangement links TRBV15 to TRBJ2-1; no clear D. V was clipped by 1 base and J by 5 bases, with 9 bases between them. In germline, CDR1 is LNHNV, CDR2 YYDKDF (reference sequence). The CDR3 runs 14 residues.

The gene calls are TRBV7-7 and TRBJ2-2; D possibly corresponds to TRBD2 (6 bases). This CDR3 contains 13 residues. V lost 4 bases and J 6 bases, leaving 9 bases between the germline ends. Germline CDR1 is SSHAT and CDR2 is FNYEAQ (reference sequence). The DNA of the CDR3 is TGTGCCAGCAGCTCCGGGGGAGCCGGGGAGCTGTTTTTT. Protein: CASSSGGAGELFF.

The chain uses TRBV11-2 and TRBJ1-3, with D hard to call. V was clipped by 7 bases and J by 0 bases, with 13 bases between them. The CDR3 is 15 amino acids. Per germline, CDR1 SGHAT and CDR2 FQNNGV. This chain's CDR3 is CASTQGQFSGNTIYF. The CDR3 DNA follows: TGTGCCAGCACCCAAGGGCAATTCTCTGGAAACACCATATATTTT.

The genes are TRBV7-7 and TRBJ2-2, with TRBD1 matching 7 bases. CDR1 is SSHAT, CDR2 FNYEAQ, per germline (reference sequence). V was pared by 3 bases and J by 0 bases, with 4 bases of the junction left unmatched. The CDR3 length is 16 residues. CDR3 DNA sequence: TGTGCCAGCAGCTTTTGGACAGGAGCGAACACCGGGGAGCTGTTTTTT. It encodes CASSFWTGANTGELFF.

The chain recombines TRBV11-2 with TRBJ2-7; perhaps TRBD1 as D (6 bases). V shed 1 base and J shed 3 bases, with 13 bases lying between them. The length of the CDR3 is 15 residues. Germline V gene data show CDR1 as SGHAT and CDR2 as FQNNGV. The DNA for the CDR3 is TGTGCCAGCAGCTTAGTGTCCCGGACAGACTACGAGCAGTACTTC. The encoded protein is CASSLVSRTDYEQYF. The variable domain in full, completed from reference TRBV11-2 and TRBJ2-7, reads EAGVAQSPRYKIIEKRQSVAFWCNPISGHATLYWYQQILGQGPKLLIQFQNNGVVDDSQLPKDRFSAERLKGVDSTLKIQPAKLEDSAVYLCASSLVSRTDYEQYFGPGTRLTVT.

The chain combines TRBV19 with TRBJ2-7; 8 nucleotides align to TRBD2. Germline-derived CDR1 and CDR2 are LNHDA and SQIVND (reference sequence). V lost 2 bases and J lost 2; bases outside the gene matches: 5. The CDR3 spans 15 residues. CDR3 region: CASSITAGDPYEQYF. The CDR3 DNA follows: TGTGCCAGTAGTATAACAGCGGGGGACCCCTACGAGCAGTACTTC.

J is TRBJ1-1 and V is TRBV7-6; D not certain. Per germline, CDR1 SGHVS and CDR2 FNYEAQ. The V end was cut by 4 bases, the J end by 2 bases, with 8 bases between. CDR3 length: 13 amino acids. For the CDR3, the DNA is TGTGCCAGCAGCTCAACGGGCAACACTGAAGCTTTCTTT. Its protein product is CASSSTGNTEAFF.

This chain connects TRBV6-6 to TRBJ1-1; weak D call: TRBD1 (5 bases). Trimming left V 7 bases short and J 6 bases short, with 15 bases between. The CDR3 is 13 amino acids. CDR1 and CDR2 from the germline V gene are MNHNY and SVGAGI (reference sequence). CDR3 sequence reads: CASTPGWGAEAFF. CDR3 nucleotides: TGTGCCAGCACCCCAGGTTGGGGGGCTGAAGCTTTCTTT.

This chain joins TRBV6-5 and TRBJ2-1, with D unresolved. The CDR3 extends over 15 amino acids. V gave up 2 bases and J gave up 6 bases, with 14 bases separating them. The germline V gene encodes CDR1 MNHEY and CDR2 SVGAGI. The CDR3 region is CASSYRAVPFNEQFF. The CDR3 nucleotides read TGTGCCAGCAGTTACAGGGCCGTCCCCTTCAATGAGCAGTTCTTC.

The genes are TRBV28 and TRBJ2-3; D perhaps matches TRBD1 (5 bases). The CDR3 extends over 17 amino acids. Germline assignment: CDR1 MDHEN and CDR2 SYDVKM. Between the trimmed V and J ends, which lost 2 bases and 4 bases, there was a span of 19 bases. CDR3 protein: CASSLPMGRDRPDTQYF. The DNA of the CDR3 is TGTGCCAGCAGTTTACCAATGGGCAGGGATCGACCAGATACGCAGTATTTT.